Sequencing of this TCR beta chain was carried out in a study of CD8 T cells in ankylosing spondylitis. From the 5' RACE reads, TCRdb called clonotypes with MiXCR, one entry per CDR3 protein. The sample holds 130,000 or so distinct CDR3 sequences; about 7% are singletons and the top ten take 10% to 15%. Whole-study results and caveats: Some motif variants had been reported before (in reactive arthritis synovial fluid and blood).

In germline, CDR1 is LGHNA, CDR2 YSLEER. Trimming shortened V by 3 bases and J by 2 bases, and 11 bases separated the two germline ends. The CDR3 has 14 amino acids. In this sample, this clonotype turned up many times. The antigen remains unidentified. The origin of this receptor is a male donor with ankylosing spondylitis or in good health (not recorded which). V usage is TRBV4-3 and J usage is TRBJ2-7; possible D gene TRBD2, 6 bases. The sequencing sample was made of blood, either unsorted or a sorted T cell fraction (not recorded which). The CDR3 sequence is CASSQGLQTYEQYF. Here the CDR3 DNA reads TGCGCCAGCAGCCAGGGACTCCAAACCTACGAGCAGTACTTC.